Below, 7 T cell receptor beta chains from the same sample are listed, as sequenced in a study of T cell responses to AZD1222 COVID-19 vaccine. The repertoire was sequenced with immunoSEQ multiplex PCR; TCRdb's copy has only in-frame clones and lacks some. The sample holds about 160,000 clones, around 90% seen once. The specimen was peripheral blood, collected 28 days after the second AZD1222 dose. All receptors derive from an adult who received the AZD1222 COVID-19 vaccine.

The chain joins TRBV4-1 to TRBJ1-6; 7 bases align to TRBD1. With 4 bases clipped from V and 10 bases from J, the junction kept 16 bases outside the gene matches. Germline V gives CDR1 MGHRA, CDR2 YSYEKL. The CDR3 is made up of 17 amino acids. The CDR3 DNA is TGCGCCAGCAGCCTGCCGGTGCGACAGGGAACCAGCTCACCCCTCCACTTT. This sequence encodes CASSLPVRQGTSSPLHF.

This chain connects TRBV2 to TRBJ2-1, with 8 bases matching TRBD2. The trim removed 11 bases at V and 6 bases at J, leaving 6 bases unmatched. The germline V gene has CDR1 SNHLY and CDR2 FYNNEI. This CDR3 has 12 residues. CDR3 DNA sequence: TGTGCCGGTCGGGAGGGCTTCAATGAGCAGTTCTTC. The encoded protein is CAGREGFNEQFF.

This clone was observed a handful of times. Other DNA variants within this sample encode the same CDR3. For the CDR3, the DNA is TGTGCCAGTAGTGAGACAGGGAGGACTGAAGCTTTCTTT. It translates to CASSETGRTEAFF. The rearrangement uses TRBV19 and TRBJ1-1; TRBD1 agrees at 7 bases. The CDR3 covers 13 residues. Germline lookup yields CDR1 LNHDA and CDR2 SQIVND (reference sequence). J gave up 5 bases and V 5 bases, and 5 bases lay outside the gene matches.

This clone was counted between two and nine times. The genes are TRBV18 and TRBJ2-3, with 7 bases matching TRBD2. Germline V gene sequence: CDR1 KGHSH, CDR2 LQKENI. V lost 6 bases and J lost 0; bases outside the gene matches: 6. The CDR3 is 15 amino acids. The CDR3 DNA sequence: TGTGCCAGCTCCCCTACTAGCGCTAGCACAGATACGCAGTATTTT. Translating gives CASSPTSASTDTQYF.

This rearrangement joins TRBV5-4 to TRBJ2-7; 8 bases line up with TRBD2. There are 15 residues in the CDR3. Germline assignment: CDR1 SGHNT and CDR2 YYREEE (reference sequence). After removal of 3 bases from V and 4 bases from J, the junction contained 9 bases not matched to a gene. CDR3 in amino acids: CASSSGGGLGYEQYF. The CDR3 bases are TGTGCCAGCAGCTCGGGGGGGGGACTAGGATACGAGCAGTACTTC.

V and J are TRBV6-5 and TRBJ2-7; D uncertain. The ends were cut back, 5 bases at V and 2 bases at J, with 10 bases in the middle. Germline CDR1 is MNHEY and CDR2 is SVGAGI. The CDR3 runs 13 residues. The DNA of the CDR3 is TGTGCCAGCAGTATCCGTCTACCCTACGAGCAGTACTTC. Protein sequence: CASSIRLPYEQYF.

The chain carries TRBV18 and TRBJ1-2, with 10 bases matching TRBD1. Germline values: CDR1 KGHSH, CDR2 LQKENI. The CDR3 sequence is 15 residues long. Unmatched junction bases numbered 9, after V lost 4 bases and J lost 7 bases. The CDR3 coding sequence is TGTGCCAGCTCACACATTCCCGGGACAGGGGCTGGCTACACCTTC. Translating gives CASSHIPGTGAGYTF.